This T cell receptor (beta chain) was identified during a study of CD8+ T cells in alopecia areata. About the research overall: Oral tofacitinib (5 to 10 mg twice daily) was administered to treated patients.

The treatment: oral pan-JAK inhibitor, 5-10 mg twice daily. Looked up from germline, CDR1 is SGHRS and CDR2 is YFSETQ. After removal of 4 bases from V and 0 bases from J, the junction contained 2 bases not matched to a gene. This CDR3 is 14 amino acids long. Investigators isolated RNA and reverse transcribed it into cDNA to act as the sequencing template. Generated by immunoSEQ multiplex PCR, the TCRdb table keeps only in-frame clones and is missing some. The table includes 150,000 to 250,000 clones, about three fifths detected once. The TCR comes from a human donor with alopecia areata. This specimen consisted of CD4+ T cells sorted from blood, obtained at week 24, from a patient treated with tofacitinib. This chain joins TRBV5-1 and TRBJ2-3; 7 nucleotides line up with TRBD2. As DNA, the CDR3 is TGCGCCAGCAGCCTAGCGGAAAGCACAGATACGCAGTATTTT. Translation: CASSLAESTDTQYF.